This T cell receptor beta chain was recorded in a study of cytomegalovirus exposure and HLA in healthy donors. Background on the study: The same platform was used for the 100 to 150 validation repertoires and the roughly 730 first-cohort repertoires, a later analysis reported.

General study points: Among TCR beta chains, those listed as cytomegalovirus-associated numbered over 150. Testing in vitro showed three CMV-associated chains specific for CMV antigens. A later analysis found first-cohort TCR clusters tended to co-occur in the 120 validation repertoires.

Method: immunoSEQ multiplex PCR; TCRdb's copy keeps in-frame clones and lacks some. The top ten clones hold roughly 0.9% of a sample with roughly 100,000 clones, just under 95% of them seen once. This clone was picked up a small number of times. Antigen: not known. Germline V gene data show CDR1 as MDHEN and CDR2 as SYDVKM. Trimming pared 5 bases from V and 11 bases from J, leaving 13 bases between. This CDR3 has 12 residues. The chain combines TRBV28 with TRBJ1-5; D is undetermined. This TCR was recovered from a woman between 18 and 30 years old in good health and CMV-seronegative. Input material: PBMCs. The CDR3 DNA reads TGTGCCAGCAGTCCGACTGTCCATACCCAGCATTTT. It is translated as CASSPTVHTQHF.